What follows are 8 T cell receptor beta chains derived from one specimen sequenced in a study of Ad26.COV2.S vaccination and SARS-CoV-2 variants. Sequencing used immunoSEQ multiplex PCR; TCRdb keeps in-frame clones, though not all of them. The sample contains 300,000 to 350,000 clones, around 89% of which appear only once. Sample treatment: roughly 19 received Ad26.COV2.S at low or high dose, single or two shots; several received placebo; per-sample allocation not given. Samples came from day 63 after the first vaccine or placebo injection. The sequencing used peripheral blood, collected in a trial of Ad26.COV2.S vaccine versus placebo. The origin of the receptors is a person between 18 and 65 years old who received the Ad26.COV2.S COVID-19 vaccine or a placebo.

CDR3 nucleotide sequence: TGTGCCATCAGTGAGATATCGGGACAGGGCACGAACACCGGGGAGCTGTTTTTT. Protein sequence: CAISEISGQGTNTGELFF. The V gene is TRBV10-3, the J gene TRBJ2-2; 9 bases agree with TRBD1. Per germline, CDR1 ENHRY and CDR2 SYGVKD. With 2 bases clipped from V and 0 bases from J, the junction kept 7 bases outside the gene matches. This CDR3 contains 18 residues.

This chain links TRBV19 with TRBJ1-4, with D perhaps TRBD1 (5 bases). Trimming pared 3 bases from V and 0 bases from J, leaving 17 bases between. This CDR3 has 18 amino acids. Germline V gives CDR1 LNHDA, CDR2 SQIVND (reference sequence). Here the CDR3 reads CASSIGDPIHATNEKLFF. The DNA for the CDR3 is TGTGCCAGTAGTATTGGGGACCCGATACATGCAACTAATGAAAAACTGTTTTTT.

V is TRBV5-6 and J is TRBJ1-6; D is unresolved. Germline values: CDR1 SGHDT, CDR2 YYEEEE. The V end lost 3 bases, the J end lost 8 bases, and 15 bases lay between the germline ends. The CDR3 has 15 amino acids. Written as DNA, the CDR3 is TGTGCCAGCAGCTCCCGACCCCCTGGGGATTCACCCCTCCACTTT. This codes for CASSSRPPGDSPLHF.

The count of this clone is one. The chain links TRBV9 to TRBJ2-3; 7 positions match TRBD1. Germline trimming cut 1 base from V and 5 bases from J; bases unmatched to any gene: 10. Germline loops: CDR1 SGDLS, CDR2 YYNGEE. The CDR3 totals 16 residues. CDR3 in DNA: TGTGCCAGCAGCGTATGGGCAGGGGGAGAGGTAGATACGCAGTATTTT. Residues: CASSVWAGGEVDTQYF.

This clone has just one count. The chain has TRBV18 and TRBJ1-1; D unclear. Per the germline V gene, CDR1 is KGHSH and CDR2 is LQKENI. This CDR3 comprises 14 residues. Trimming took off 2 bases at V and 8 bases at J, with 15 bases between the two ends. The CDR3 loop reads CASSPTASPEEAFF. In nucleotides, the CDR3 is TGTGCCAGCTCACCAACTGCCTCCCCTGAAGAAGCTTTCTTT.

The V gene is TRBV15, the J gene TRBJ1-4; no definite D call. Trimming removed 2 bases at V and 3 bases at J, with 10 bases between. From germline, CDR1 is LNHNV and CDR2 YYDKDF (reference sequence). The length of the CDR3 is 15 residues. CDR3 residues: CATSRNYGPNEKLFF. The CDR3 DNA is TGTGCCACCAGCAGAAACTACGGCCCTAATGAAAAACTGTTTTTT.

This chain links TRBV29-1 with TRBJ1-3; the D is unclear. Germline CDR1 SQVTM, CDR2 ANQGSEA. Trimming left V 4 bases short and J 0 bases short, with 16 bases between. This CDR3 is built from 16 residues. The CDR3 coding sequence is TGCAGCGTTGGCGCCGAAGGGAAGAACTCTGGAAACACCATATATTTT. Translation: CSVGAEGKNSGNTIYF.

The chain links TRBV7-2 to TRBJ2-7, with D tentatively TRBD1 or TRBD2 (5 bases each). The CDR3 contains 15 residues. V gave up 1 base and J gave up 4 bases, with 14 bases separating them. Germline CDR1 and CDR2: SGHTA and FQGNSA. Here the CDR3 reads CASSLVGGVWYEQYF. The CDR3 DNA reads as TGTGCCAGCAGCTTAGTTGGGGGAGTATGGTACGAGCAGTACTTC.